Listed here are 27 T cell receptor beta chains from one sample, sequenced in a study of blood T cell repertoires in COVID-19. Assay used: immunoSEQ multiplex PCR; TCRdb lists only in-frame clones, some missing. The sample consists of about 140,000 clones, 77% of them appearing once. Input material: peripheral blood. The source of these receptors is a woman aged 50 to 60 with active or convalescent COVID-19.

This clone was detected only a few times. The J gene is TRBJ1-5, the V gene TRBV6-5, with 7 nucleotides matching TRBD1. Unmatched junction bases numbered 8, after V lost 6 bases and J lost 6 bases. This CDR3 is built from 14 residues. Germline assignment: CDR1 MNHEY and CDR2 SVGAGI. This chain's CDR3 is CASSLRGPGQPQHF. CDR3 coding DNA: TGTGCCAGCAGCCTAAGGGGGCCGGGTCAGCCCCAGCATTTT.

The CDR3 DNA follows: TGCGCCAGCAGCCCTTTGGCAGGGGTTGACGAGCAGTACTTC. This translates into CASSPLAGVDEQYF. The chain joins TRBV5-1 to TRBJ2-7, with a possible D match to TRBD1 (6 bases). V was cut by 4 bases and J by 5 bases, with 16 bases left in between. Germline V gene data show CDR1 as SGHRS and CDR2 as YFSETQ. The CDR3 contains 14 residues.

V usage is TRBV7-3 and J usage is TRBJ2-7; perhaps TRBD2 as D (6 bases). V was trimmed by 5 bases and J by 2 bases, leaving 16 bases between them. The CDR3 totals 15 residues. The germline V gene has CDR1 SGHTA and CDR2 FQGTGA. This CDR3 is CASSPQPSETYEQYF. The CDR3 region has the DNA TGTGCCAGCAGCCCCCAGCCTAGCGAGACCTACGAGCAGTACTTC.

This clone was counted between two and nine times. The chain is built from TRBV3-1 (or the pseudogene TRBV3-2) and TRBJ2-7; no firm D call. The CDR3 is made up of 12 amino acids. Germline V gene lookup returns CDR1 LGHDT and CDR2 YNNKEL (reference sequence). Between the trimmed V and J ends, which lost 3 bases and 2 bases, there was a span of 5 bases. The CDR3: CASSHLTYEQYF. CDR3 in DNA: TGTGCCAGCAGCCACCTTACCTACGAGCAGTACTTC.

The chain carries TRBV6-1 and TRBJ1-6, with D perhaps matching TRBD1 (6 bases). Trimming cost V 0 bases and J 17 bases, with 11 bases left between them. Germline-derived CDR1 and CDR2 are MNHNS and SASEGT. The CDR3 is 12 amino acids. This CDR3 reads CASSEALGGVHF. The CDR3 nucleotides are TGTGCCAGCAGTGAAGCGTTAGGGGGGGTCCACTTT.

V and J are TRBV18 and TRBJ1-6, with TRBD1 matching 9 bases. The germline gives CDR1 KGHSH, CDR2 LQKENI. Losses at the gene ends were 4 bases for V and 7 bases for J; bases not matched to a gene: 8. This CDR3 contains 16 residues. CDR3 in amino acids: CASSRSETGGNSPLHF. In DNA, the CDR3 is TGTGCCAGCTCACGCTCCGAGACAGGGGGAAATTCACCCCTCCACTTT.

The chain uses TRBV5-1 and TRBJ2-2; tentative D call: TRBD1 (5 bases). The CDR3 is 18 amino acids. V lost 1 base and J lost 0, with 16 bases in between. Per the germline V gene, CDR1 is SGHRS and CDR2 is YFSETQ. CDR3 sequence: CASSLRQPDSANTGELFF. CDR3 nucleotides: TGCGCCAGCAGCTTGCGACAGCCCGACTCAGCGAACACCGGGGAGCTGTTTTTT. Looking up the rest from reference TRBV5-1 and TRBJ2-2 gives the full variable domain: KAGVTQTPRYLIKTRGQQVTLSCSPISGHRSVSWYQQTPGQGLQFLFEYFSETQRNKGNFPGRFSGRQFSNSRSEMNVSTLELGDSALYLCASSLRQPDSANTGELFFGEGSRLTVL.

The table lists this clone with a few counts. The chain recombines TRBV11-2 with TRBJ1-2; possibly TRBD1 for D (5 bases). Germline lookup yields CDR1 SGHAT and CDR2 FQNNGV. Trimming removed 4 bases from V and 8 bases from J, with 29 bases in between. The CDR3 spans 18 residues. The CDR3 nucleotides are TGTGCCAGCAGCTCCATTAAGGGAAAGCCCGGGGGGGTTATGGGCTACACCTTC. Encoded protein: CASSSIKGKPGGVMGYTF.

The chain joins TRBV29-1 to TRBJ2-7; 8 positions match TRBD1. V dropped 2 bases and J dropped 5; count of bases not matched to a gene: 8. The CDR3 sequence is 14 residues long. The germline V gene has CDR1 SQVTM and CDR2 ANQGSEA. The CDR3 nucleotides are TGCAGCGTTGAATCCGGGACAGGAGGAGACGAGCAGTACTTC. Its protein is CSVESGTGGDEQYF.

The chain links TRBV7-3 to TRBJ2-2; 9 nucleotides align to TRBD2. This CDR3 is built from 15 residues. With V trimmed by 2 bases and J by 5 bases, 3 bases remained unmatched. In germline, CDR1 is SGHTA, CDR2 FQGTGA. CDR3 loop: CASSLGSGSTGELFF. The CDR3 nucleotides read TGTGCCAGCAGCTTAGGTAGCGGGAGTACCGGGGAGCTGTTTTTT.

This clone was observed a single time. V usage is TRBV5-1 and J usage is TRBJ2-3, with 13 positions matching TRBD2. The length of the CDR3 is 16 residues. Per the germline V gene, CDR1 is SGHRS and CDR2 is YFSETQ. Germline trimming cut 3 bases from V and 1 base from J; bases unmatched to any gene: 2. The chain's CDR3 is CASSWGLAGRTDTQYF. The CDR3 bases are TGCGCCAGCAGCTGGGGACTAGCGGGGCGCACAGATACGCAGTATTTT.

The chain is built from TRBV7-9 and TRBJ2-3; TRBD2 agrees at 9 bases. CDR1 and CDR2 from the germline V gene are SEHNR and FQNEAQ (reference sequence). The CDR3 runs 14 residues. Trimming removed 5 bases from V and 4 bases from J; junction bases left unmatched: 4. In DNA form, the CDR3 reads TGTGCCAGCAGCACGACTAGCGGAGCAGATACGCAGTATTTT. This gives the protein CASSTTSGADTQYF.

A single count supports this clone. In DNA, the CDR3 is TGTGCCAGCAGCCAAGAACTAGCCCGCACAGATACGCAGTATTTT. This encodes CASSQELARTDTQYF. The chain uses TRBV3-1 (or the pseudogene TRBV3-2) and TRBJ2-3; TRBD2 might be the D (6 bases). The germline V gene encodes CDR1 LGHDT and CDR2 YNNKEL (reference sequence). The CDR3 is made up of 15 amino acids. Trimming stripped 0 bases from V and 1 base from J, with 8 bases between.

CDR3 in DNA: TGTGCCAGTAGTTCCCGAACGGATTCACCCCTCCACTTT. Protein product: CASSSRTDSPLHF. The rearrangement uses TRBV19 and TRBJ1-6, with D hard to call. The V end lost 5 bases, the J end lost 8 bases, and 10 bases lay between the germline ends. CDR1 and CDR2 (germline): LNHDA, SQIVND (reference sequence). The CDR3 runs 13 residues.

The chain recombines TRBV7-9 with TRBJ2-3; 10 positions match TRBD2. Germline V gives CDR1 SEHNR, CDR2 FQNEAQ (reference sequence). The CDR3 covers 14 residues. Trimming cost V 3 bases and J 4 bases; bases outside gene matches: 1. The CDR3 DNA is TGTGCCAGCAGCTTTAGCGGGAGGTCAGATACGCAGTATTTT. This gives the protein CASSFSGRSDTQYF.

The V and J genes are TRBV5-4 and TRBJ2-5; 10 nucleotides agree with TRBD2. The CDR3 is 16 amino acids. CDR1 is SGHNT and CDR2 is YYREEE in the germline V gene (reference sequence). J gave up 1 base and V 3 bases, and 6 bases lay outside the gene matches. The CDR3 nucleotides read TGTGCCAGCAGCTGGCGGCTAGCGGGGGTCCAAGAGACCCAGTACTTC. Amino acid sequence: CASSWRLAGVQETQYF.

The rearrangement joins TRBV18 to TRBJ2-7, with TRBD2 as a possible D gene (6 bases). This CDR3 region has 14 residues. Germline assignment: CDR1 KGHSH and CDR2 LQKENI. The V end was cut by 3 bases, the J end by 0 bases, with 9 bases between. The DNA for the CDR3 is TGTGCCAGCTCACCTCTAGCGTCCTCCTACGAGCAGTACTTC. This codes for CASSPLASSYEQYF.

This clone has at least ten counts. The CDR3 protein is CASRDRVFYTQYF. CDR3 coding DNA: TGTGCCAGTAGAGACAGGGTATTTTATACGCAGTATTTT. The V gene is TRBV19, the J gene TRBJ2-3; the match to TRBD1 covers 7 bases. CDR1 is LNHDA, CDR2 SQIVND, per germline (reference sequence). Trimming removed 6 bases from V and 7 bases from J; junction bases left unmatched: 7. This CDR3 has 13 residues.

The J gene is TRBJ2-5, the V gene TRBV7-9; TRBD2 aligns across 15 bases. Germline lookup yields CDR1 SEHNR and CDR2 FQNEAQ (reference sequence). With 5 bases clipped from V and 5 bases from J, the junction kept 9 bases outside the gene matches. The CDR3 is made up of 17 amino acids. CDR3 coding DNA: TGTGCCAGCAGCCGCGGACTAGCGGGAGGGCTTAGGGAGACCCAGTACTTC. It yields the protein CASSRGLAGGLRETQYF.

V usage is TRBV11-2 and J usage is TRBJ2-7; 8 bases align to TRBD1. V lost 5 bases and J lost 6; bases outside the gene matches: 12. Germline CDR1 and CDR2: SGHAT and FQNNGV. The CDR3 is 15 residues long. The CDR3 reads CASSPIQGEHFEQYF. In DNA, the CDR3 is TGTGCCAGCAGCCCTATACAGGGGGAGCACTTCGAGCAGTACTTC.

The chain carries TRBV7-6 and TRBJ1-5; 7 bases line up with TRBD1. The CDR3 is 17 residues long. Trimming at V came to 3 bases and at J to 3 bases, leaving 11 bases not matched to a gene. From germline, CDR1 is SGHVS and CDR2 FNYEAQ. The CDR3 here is CASSFYPPGTVNQPQHF. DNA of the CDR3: TGTGCCAGCAGCTTTTACCCCCCCGGGACAGTCAATCAGCCCCAGCATTTT. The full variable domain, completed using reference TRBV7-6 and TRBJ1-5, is GAGVSQSPRYKVTKRGQDVALRCDPISGHVSLYWYRQALGQGPEFLTYFNYEAQQDKSGLPNDRFSAERPEGSISTLTIQRTEQRDSAMYRCASSFYPPGTVNQPQHFGDGTRLSIL.

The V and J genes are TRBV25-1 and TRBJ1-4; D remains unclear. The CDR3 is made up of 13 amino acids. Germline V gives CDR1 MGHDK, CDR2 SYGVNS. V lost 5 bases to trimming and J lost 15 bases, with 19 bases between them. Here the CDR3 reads CASSPAGRVLMFF. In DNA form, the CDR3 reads TGTGCCAGCAGTCCGGCGGGAAGGGTACTGATGTTTTTT. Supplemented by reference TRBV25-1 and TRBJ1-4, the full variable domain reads EADIYQTPRYLVIGTGKKITLECSQTMGHDKMYWYQQDPGMELHLIHYSYGVNSTEKGDLSSESTVSRIRTEHFPLTLESARPSHTSQYLCASSPAGRVLMFFGSGTQLSVL.

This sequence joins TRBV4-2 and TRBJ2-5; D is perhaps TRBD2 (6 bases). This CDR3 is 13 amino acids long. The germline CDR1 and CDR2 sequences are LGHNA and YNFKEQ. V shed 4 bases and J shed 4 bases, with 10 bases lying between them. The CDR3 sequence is CASSPPGGETQYF. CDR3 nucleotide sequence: TGTGCCAGCAGCCCCCCCGGGGGAGAGACCCAGTACTTC.

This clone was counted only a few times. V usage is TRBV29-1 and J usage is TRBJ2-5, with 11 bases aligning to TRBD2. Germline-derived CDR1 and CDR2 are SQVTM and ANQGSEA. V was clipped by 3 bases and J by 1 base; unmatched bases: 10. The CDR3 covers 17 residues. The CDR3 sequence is CSVEKSTSGSTQETQYF. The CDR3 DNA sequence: TGCAGCGTTGAGAAGTCCACTAGCGGGAGCACCCAAGAGACCCAGTACTTC.

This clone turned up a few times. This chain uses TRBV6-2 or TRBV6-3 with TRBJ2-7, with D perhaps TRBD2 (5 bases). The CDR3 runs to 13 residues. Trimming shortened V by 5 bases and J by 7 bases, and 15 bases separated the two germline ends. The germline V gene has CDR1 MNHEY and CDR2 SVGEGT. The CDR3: CASSGRARGEQYF. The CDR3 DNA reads TGTGCCAGCAGTGGAAGGGCCCGGGGAGAGCAGTACTTC.

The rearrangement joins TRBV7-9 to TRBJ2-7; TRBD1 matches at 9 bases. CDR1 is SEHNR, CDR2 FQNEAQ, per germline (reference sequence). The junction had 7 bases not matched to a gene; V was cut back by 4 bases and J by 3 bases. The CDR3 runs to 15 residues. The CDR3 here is CASSSGQGIVYEQYF. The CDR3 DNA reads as TGTGCCAGCAGCTCGGGACAGGGTATTGTCTACGAGCAGTACTTC.

CDR3: CASSNPGTGFEAFF. Here the CDR3 DNA reads TGTGCCAGCTCAAATCCCGGGACAGGCTTCGAAGCTTTCTTT. The gene calls are TRBV18 and TRBJ1-1; 8 bases match TRBD1. Germline V gene data show CDR1 as KGHSH and CDR2 as LQKENI. This CDR3 region has 14 residues. V lost 5 bases, J lost 8 bases, and 10 bases stayed unmatched.